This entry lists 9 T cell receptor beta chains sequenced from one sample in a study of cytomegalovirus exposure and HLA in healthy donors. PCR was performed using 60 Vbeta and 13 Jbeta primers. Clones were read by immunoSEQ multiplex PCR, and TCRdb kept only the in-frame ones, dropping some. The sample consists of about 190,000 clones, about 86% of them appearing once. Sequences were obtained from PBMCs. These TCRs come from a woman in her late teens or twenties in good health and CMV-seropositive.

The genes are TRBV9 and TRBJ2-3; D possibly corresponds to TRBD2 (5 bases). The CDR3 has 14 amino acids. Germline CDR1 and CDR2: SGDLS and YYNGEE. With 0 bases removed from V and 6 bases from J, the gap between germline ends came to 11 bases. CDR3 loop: CASSVARRRDTQYF. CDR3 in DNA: TGTGCCAGCAGCGTAGCTCGGAGGCGTGATACGCAGTATTTT.

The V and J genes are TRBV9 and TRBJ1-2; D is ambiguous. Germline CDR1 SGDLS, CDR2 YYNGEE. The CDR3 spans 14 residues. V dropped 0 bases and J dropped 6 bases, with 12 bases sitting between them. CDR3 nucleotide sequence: TGTGCCAGCAGCGTAGCCCCGGAGACCCATGGCTACACCTTC. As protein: CASSVAPETHGYTF.

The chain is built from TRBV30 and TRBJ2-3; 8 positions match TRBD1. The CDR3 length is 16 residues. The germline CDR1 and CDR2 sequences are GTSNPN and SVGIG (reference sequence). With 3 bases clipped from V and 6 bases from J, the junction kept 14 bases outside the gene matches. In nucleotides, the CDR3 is TGTGCCTGGAGGACCGGGACAGGATCCTTTGCGGATACGCAGTATTTT. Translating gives CAWRTGTGSFADTQYF.

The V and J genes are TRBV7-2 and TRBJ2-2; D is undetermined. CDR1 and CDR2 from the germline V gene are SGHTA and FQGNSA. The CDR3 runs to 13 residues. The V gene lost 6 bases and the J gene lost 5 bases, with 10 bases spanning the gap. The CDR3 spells CASRRLTTGELFF. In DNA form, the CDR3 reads TGTGCCAGCAGGAGGCTTACGACCGGGGAGCTGTTTTTT.

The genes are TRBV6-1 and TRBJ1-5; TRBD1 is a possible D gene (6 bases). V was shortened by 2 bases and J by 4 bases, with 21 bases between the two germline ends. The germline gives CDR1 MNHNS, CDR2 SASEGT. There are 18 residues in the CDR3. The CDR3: CASSETPQALGTNQPQHF. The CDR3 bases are TGTGCCAGCAGTGAAACCCCACAGGCCCTTGGGACAAATCAGCCCCAGCATTTT.

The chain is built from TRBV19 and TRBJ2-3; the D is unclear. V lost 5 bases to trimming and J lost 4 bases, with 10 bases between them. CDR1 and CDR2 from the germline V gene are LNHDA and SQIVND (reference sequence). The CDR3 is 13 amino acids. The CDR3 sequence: CASSLRRADTQYF. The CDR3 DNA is TGTGCCAGTAGTTTACGACGGGCAGATACGCAGTATTTT. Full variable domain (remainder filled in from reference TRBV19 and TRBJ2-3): DGGITQSPKYLFRKEGQNVTLSCEQNLNHDAMYWYRQDPGQGLRLIYYSQIVNDFQKGDIAEGYSVSREKKESFPLTVTSAQKNPTAFYLCASSLRRADTQYFGPGTRLTVL.

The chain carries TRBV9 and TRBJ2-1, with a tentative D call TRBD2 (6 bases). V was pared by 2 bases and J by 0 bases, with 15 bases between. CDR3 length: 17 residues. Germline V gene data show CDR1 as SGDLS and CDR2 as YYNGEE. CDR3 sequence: CASSVDGSGFSYNEQFF. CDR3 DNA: TGTGCCAGCAGCGTTGACGGTAGCGGCTTCTCCTACAATGAGCAGTTCTTC.

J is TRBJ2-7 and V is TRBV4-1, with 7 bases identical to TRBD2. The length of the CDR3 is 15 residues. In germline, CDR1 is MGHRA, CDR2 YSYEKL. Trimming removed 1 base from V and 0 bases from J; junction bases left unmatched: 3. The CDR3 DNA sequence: TGCGCCAGCAGCCAAGGGGCGGGGGACTCCTACGAGCAGTACGTC. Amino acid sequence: CASSQGAGDSYEQYV.

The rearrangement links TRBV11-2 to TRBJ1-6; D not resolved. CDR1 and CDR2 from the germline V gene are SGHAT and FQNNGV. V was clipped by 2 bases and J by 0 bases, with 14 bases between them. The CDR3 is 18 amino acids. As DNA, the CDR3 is TGTGCCAGCAGCTTACCCCCGGGGTGGAGCTCCTATAATTCACCCCTCCACTTT. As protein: CASSLPPGWSSYNSPLHF.